What follows are 16 T cell receptor beta chains derived from one specimen sequenced in a study of vaccination and CD4 T cells after COVID-19. Antigens of these TCRs are unknown. Sequencing of the DNA from cultured CD4+ T cells was carried out with the Oncomine TCR Beta short-read assay. Via MiXCR, TCRdb re-called the PCR reads, giving one row per CDR3 protein. The sample lists approximately 5,800 distinct CDR3 sequences, approximately 42% occurring once. Specified treatment: approximately 9-day PBMC culture with coronavirus spike peptide pools or control peptides (ViraFEST assay). It was before the COVID-19 pandemic (2011-2018) that the unexposed donor's CD4+ T cells were collected. Sequenced: CD4+ T cells from blood, cultured in vitro. Source of these receptors: a human donor in good health.

This clonotype was counted between two and nine times. V and J are TRBV12-3 or TRBV12-4 and TRBJ1-5, with D uncertain. V was pared by 3 bases and J by 6 bases, with 12 bases between. The CDR3 loop spans 14 amino acids. The DNA for the CDR3 is TGTGCCAGCAGTTTCGTGGCAGAAGGTCAGCCCCAGCATTTT. Translating it yields CASSFVAEGQPQHF.

This clonotype showed up just a few times. The CDR3 sequence is CSATGTTPTDTQYF. The CDR3 DNA is TGCAGTGCCACAGGGACCACTCCCACGGATACGCAGTATTTT. The V and J genes are TRBV20-1 and TRBJ2-3; D possibly corresponds to TRBD1 (6 bases). The CDR3 loop spans 14 amino acids. CDR1 and CDR2 from the germline V gene are DFQATT and SNEGSKA (reference sequence). Trimming cost V 6 bases and J 6 bases, with 19 bases left between them.

This clonotype is a singleton in its sample. The CDR3 DNA reads as TGTGCCAGCAGTTTGTACCAGGGTTGGCGAAACACCATATATTTT. Amino acids: CASSLYQGWRNTIYF. J is TRBJ1-3 and V is TRBV12-3 or TRBV12-4, with D perhaps TRBD1 (5 bases). Trimming removed 3 bases at V and 5 bases at J, with 14 bases between. The CDR3 sequence is 15 residues long.

This clonotype was observed a few times. The chain employs TRBV7-2 and TRBJ2-3; TRBD2 is a possible D gene (5 bases). The germline CDR1 and CDR2 sequences are SGHTA and FQGNSA. The V and J ends lost 1 base and 6 bases respectively, with 11 bases between them. The length of the CDR3 is 14 residues. The CDR3 is CASSLGRGLDTQYF. The DNA for the CDR3 is TGTGCCAGCAGCTTAGGGCGCGGGCTGGATACGCAGTATTTT.

The chain recombines TRBV6-1 with TRBJ2-1; D perhaps matches TRBD2 (6 bases). V lost 4 bases, J lost 9 bases, and 22 bases lay in between. CDR1 MNHNS and CDR2 SASEGT come from the germline V gene. This CDR3 is 16 amino acids long. The CDR3 bases are TGTGCCAGCAGTGCCGGTCTAGCGCTCGGCGAGGCTGAGCAGTTCTTC. It specifies CASSAGLALGEAEQFF.

This clonotype was recorded a few times. The rearrangement joins TRBV20-1 to TRBJ2-1; the D gene is possibly TRBD1 (6 bases). The CDR3 loop spans 13 amino acids. CDR1 is DFQATT, CDR2 SNEGSKA, per germline (reference sequence). V was cut by 6 bases and J by 6 bases, with 15 bases left in between. The CDR3 DNA sequence: TGCAGTGCGCCCGCACAGGGTTTCAATGAGCAGTTCTTC. Translated, it gives CSAPAQGFNEQFF.

The CDR3 bases are TGTGCCAGCAGCTTAGCGCTGAAGAGGGAGCAGTACTTC. Protein sequence: CASSLALKREQYF. The gene calls are TRBV7-2 and TRBJ2-7; D is uncertain. The V gene's germline CDR1 is SGHTA and CDR2 FQGNSA. The CDR3 is 13 amino acids. V was trimmed by 0 bases and J by 7 bases, leaving 10 bases between them.

This clonotype was counted only a few times. The J gene is TRBJ1-6, the V gene TRBV6-2 or TRBV6-3; D not resolved. V was shortened by 2 bases and J by 5 bases, with 7 bases between the two germline ends. The CDR3 spans 14 residues. Germline V gene sequence: CDR1 MNHEY, CDR2 SVGEGT. The chain's CDR3 is CASSYPADNSPLHF. The CDR3 DNA reads as TGTGCCAGCAGTTACCCGGCCGATAATTCACCCCTCCACTTT.

The chain couples TRBV5-1 to TRBJ1-6; 10 bases line up with TRBD1. The CDR3 length is 14 residues. Germline loops: CDR1 SGHRS, CDR2 YFSETQ. J lost 9 bases, V lost 4 bases, and 4 bases had no gene match. The CDR3 DNA follows: TGCGCCAGCAGCCTCGGACAGGGGGGTTCACCCCTCCACTTT. Encoded protein: CASSLGQGGSPLHF.

The CDR3 here is CASSYGWTEAFF. The DNA for the CDR3 is TGTGCCAGCAGTTACGGATGGACTGAAGCTTTCTTT. The rearrangement joins TRBV6-2 or TRBV6-3 to TRBJ1-1; D unresolved. The germline V and J ends were trimmed by 2 bases and 5 bases, with 6 bases remaining between them. This CDR3 is built from 12 residues. Germline CDR1 and CDR2: MNHEY and SVGEGT.

A few counts support this clonotype. This sequence joins TRBV6-2 or TRBV6-3 and TRBJ1-2; a weak D match, TRBD1 (6 bases). This CDR3 contains 14 residues. CDR1 is MNHEY, CDR2 SVGEGT, per germline. Trimming cost V 6 bases and J 4 bases, with 15 bases left between them. CDR3 region: CASRDPGQSYGYTF. In nucleotides, the CDR3 is TGTGCCAGCAGGGACCCGGGACAAAGCTATGGCTACACCTTC.

Only a few counts were recorded for this clonotype. The chain recombines TRBV30 with TRBJ1-6; no firm D call. The CDR3 is 13 residues long. The V end was cut by 4 bases, the J end by 0 bases, with 4 bases between. The V gene's germline CDR1 is GTSNPN and CDR2 SVGIG (reference sequence). The CDR3 nucleotides are TGTGCCTGGACAGCCTCCTATAATTCACCCCTCCACTTT. It is translated as CAWTASYNSPLHF.

The V call is TRBV20-1, the J call TRBJ1-2; 7 positions match TRBD1. This CDR3 is 12 amino acids long. Germline V gene lookup returns CDR1 DFQATT and CDR2 SNEGSKA (reference sequence). Trimming removed 6 bases from V and 4 bases from J; junction bases left unmatched: 5. The CDR3 DNA sequence: TGCAGTGCCCTAGGGACAGTCTATGGCTACACCTTC. Translated, it gives CSALGTVYGYTF.

This clonotype was recorded only once. This rearrangement joins TRBV25-1 to TRBJ1-2; 7 nucleotides agree with TRBD1. Germline assignment: CDR1 MGHDK and CDR2 SYGVNS. This CDR3 is built from 11 residues. The CDR3: CASRGADGYTF. For the CDR3, the DNA is TGTGCTTCCAGGGGGGCGGATGGCTACACCTTC.

The V gene is TRBV6-1, the J gene TRBJ1-5, with 7 bases matching TRBD1. The germline V gene encodes CDR1 MNHNS and CDR2 SASEGT. CDR3 length equals 14 residues. V trimming: 7 bases; J trimming: 0 bases; junction bases outside the gene matches: 3. CDR3 loop: CASTRGDSNQPQHF. The DNA for the CDR3 is TGTGCCAGCACCAGGGGGGATAGCAATCAGCCCCAGCATTTT.

The V call is TRBV4-2, the J call TRBJ2-7, with TRBD2 identical over 11 bases. The germline CDR1 and CDR2 sequences are LGHNA and YNFKEQ. The ends lost 2 bases at V and 3 bases at J; junction bases unmatched: 6. This CDR3 has 16 residues. The CDR3 loop reads CASSQRTSGSVYEQYF. The CDR3 nucleotides are TGTGCCAGCAGCCAACGTACTAGCGGGAGCGTCTACGAGCAGTACTTC.